The 30 T cell receptor beta chains below all came from one sample that was sequenced in a study of cytomegalovirus exposure and HLA in healthy donors. The PCR ran on 60 Vbeta and 13 Jbeta primers. The protocol was immunoSEQ multiplex PCR, while the TCRdb copy is restricted to in-frame clones and leaves out a portion. The table records around 130,000 clones, roughly four fifths of them present only once. Sequencing was performed on PBMCs. These receptors originate from a man between 40 and 49 years old in good health and CMV-seronegative.

The rearrangement uses TRBV4-1 and TRBJ1-1, with 7 positions matching TRBD1. The V and J ends lost 3 bases and 0 bases, in that order; junction bases with no gene match: 7. The CDR3 is made up of 16 amino acids. Germline-derived CDR1 and CDR2 are MGHRA and YSYEKL. The CDR3 region has the DNA TGCGCCAGCAGCCACCCGGGACAGCCAATGAACACTGAAGCTTTCTTT. Encoded protein: CASSHPGQPMNTEAFF.

The chain has TRBV5-4 and TRBJ2-5, with TRBD2 matching 13 bases. Germline CDR1 is SGHNT and CDR2 is YYREEE (reference sequence). The junction had 5 bases not matched to a gene; V was cut back by 4 bases and J by 5 bases. CDR3 size: 15 residues. The CDR3 protein is CASSPGLAGVETQYF. The CDR3 DNA is TGTGCCAGCAGCCCCGGACTAGCGGGGGTTGAGACCCAGTACTTC.

This clone showed up just once. V is TRBV4-3 and J is TRBJ2-1, with a possible D match to TRBD2 (5 bases). The V gene lost 5 bases and the J gene lost 0 bases, with 17 bases spanning the gap. This CDR3 has 17 amino acids. The V gene's germline CDR1 is LGHNA and CDR2 YSLEER. CDR3 nucleotides: TGCGCCAGCAGCGCTCGGACTGCCTCCAGCTCCTACAATGAGCAGTTCTTC. Encoded protein: CASSARTASSSYNEQFF.

The chain couples TRBV18 to TRBJ2-7; no firm D call. The germline V gene has CDR1 KGHSH and CDR2 LQKENI. Trimming took off 3 bases at V and 3 bases at J, with 9 bases between the two ends. The CDR3 has 13 amino acids. CDR3 amino acids: CASSPPPGYEQYF. The CDR3 DNA is TGTGCCAGCTCACCCCCCCCCGGCTACGAGCAGTACTTC.

J is TRBJ1-3 and V is TRBV2; tentative D call: TRBD1 (6 bases). Germline lookup yields CDR1 SNHLY and CDR2 FYNNEI. V was pared by 8 bases and J by 2 bases, with 13 bases between. The CDR3 is 14 residues long. CDR3 sequence reads: CASRNRVTGNTIYF. The DNA of the CDR3 is TGTGCCAGCCGGAACAGGGTTACTGGAAACACCATATATTTT. The complete variable domain, with remaining parts taken from reference TRBV2 and TRBJ1-3, reads EPEVTQTPSHQVTQMGQEVILRCVPISNHLYFYWYRQILGQKVEFLVSFYNNEISEKSEIFDDQFSVERPDGSNFTLKIRSTKLEDSAMYFCASRNRVTGNTIYFGEGSWLTVV.

The CDR3 DNA is TGTGCCAGCAGCTTGGCCGGCAGGGAGGGGGGCCAAGAGACCCAGTACTTC. It yields the protein CASSLAGREGGQETQYF. The chain couples TRBV5-4 to TRBJ2-5; possible D gene TRBD2, 7 bases. CDR3 size: 17 residues. Deletions cut 0 bases from V and 1 base from J, with 16 bases between. Per germline, CDR1 SGHNT and CDR2 YYREEE (reference sequence). Full variable domain (remainder filled in from reference TRBV5-4 and TRBJ2-5): ETGVTQSPTHLIKTRGQQVTLRCSSQSGHNTVSWYQQALGQGPQFIFQYYREEENGRGNFPPRFSGLQFPNYSSELNVNALELDDSALYLCASSLAGREGGQETQYFGPGTRLLVL.

V and J are TRBV11-3 and TRBJ2-3, with 7 nucleotides matching TRBD2. V shed 2 bases, J shed 5 bases, and the junction held 13 bases outside the gene matches. The germline V gene encodes CDR1 SGHNT and CDR2 YENEEA. The CDR3 has 17 amino acids. CDR3 sequence (DNA): TGTGCCAGCAGCTTAATTTTCTCGCGGGAGAGACTAGATACGCAGTATTTT. This gives the protein CASSLIFSRERLDTQYF. Complete variable domain (other parts from reference TRBV11-3 and TRBJ2-3): EAGVVQSPRYKIIEKKQPVAFWCNPISGHNTLYWYLQNLGQGPELLIRYENEEAVDDSQLPKDRFSAERLKGVDSTLKIQPAELGDSAVYLCASSLIFSRERLDTQYFGPGTRLTVL.

The chain is built from TRBV5-1 and TRBJ2-7; 8 nucleotides match TRBD1. Germline CDR1 reads SGHRS; CDR2 reads YFSETQ. Losses at the gene ends were 4 bases for V and 9 bases for J; bases not matched to a gene: 12. This CDR3 is 14 amino acids long. CDR3 loop: CASSIDRGRGGQYF. For the CDR3, the DNA is TGCGCCAGCAGCATTGACAGGGGCAGAGGGGGGCAGTACTTC.

The chain links TRBV19 to TRBJ1-1, with D possibly matching TRBD1 (5 bases). CDR3 length: 14 amino acids. Germline CDR1 reads LNHDA; CDR2 reads SQIVND (reference sequence). The V and J ends lost 10 bases and 3 bases respectively, with 18 bases between them. Here the CDR3 reads CATTGDSQYTEAFF. For the CDR3, the DNA is TGTGCCACCACGGGCGACAGCCAATACACTGAAGCTTTCTTT.

There are a few counts of this clone. The J gene is TRBJ1-3, the V gene TRBV7-6; D is perhaps TRBD1 (6 bases). V gave up 5 bases and J gave up 0 bases, with 11 bases separating them. The CDR3 has 15 residues. Germline V gene sequence: CDR1 SGHVS, CDR2 FNYEAQ. CDR3 loop: CASSDTGSSGNTIYF. The CDR3 nucleotides are TGTGCCAGCAGCGATACAGGGAGCTCTGGAAACACCATATATTTT.

The V gene is TRBV2, the J gene TRBJ1-2; a weak D match, TRBD1 (6 bases). The germline CDR1 and CDR2 sequences are SNHLY and FYNNEI. Trimming stripped 6 bases from V and 4 bases from J, with 12 bases between. CDR3 length equals 13 residues. CDR3 in DNA: TGTGCCAGCAGGAAAGGGGACATCTATGGCTACACCTTC. This encodes CASRKGDIYGYTF.

Only a few counts were recorded for this clone. The V call is TRBV6-6, the J call TRBJ2-7; tentative D call: TRBD1 (6 bases). V lost 7 bases to trimming and J lost 5 bases, with 18 bases between them. The CDR3 spans 14 residues. Germline V gene data show CDR1 as MNHNY and CDR2 as SVGAGI (reference sequence). This CDR3 reads CASTGRQGTDEQYF. In DNA, the CDR3 is TGTGCCAGCACTGGTAGGCAGGGGACGGACGAGCAGTACTTC.

J is TRBJ2-5 and V is TRBV4-3, with D maybe TRBD1 (5 bases). The J call may be in error: the DNA end matches TRBJ2-7 better. Germline V gives CDR1 LGHNA, CDR2 YSLEER. This CDR3 is 15 amino acids long. In DNA, the CDR3 is TGCGCCAGCAGCCAGCTACAGGACGGCTCCTACGAGCAGTACTTC. This encodes CASSQLQDGSYEQYF.

This chain joins TRBV5-4 and TRBJ2-1; TRBD2 matches 14 bases. J was trimmed by 9 bases and V by 2 bases; bases with no gene match: 7. Germline V gives CDR1 SGHNT, CDR2 YYREEE (reference sequence). The CDR3 spans 16 residues. Here the CDR3 DNA reads TGTGCCAGCAGCTTCCCCGGGACTAGCGGGAGTTTTGAGCAGTTCTTC. This sequence encodes CASSFPGTSGSFEQFF.

The gene calls are TRBV19 and TRBJ1-5, with D tentatively TRBD1 (5 bases). Germline lookup yields CDR1 LNHDA and CDR2 SQIVND (reference sequence). The V end lost 1 base, the J end lost 6 bases, and 10 bases lay between the germline ends. This CDR3 spans 14 amino acids. The CDR3 bases are TGTGCCAGTAGTATAGTACAGGTAGGTCAGCCCCAGCATTTT. It encodes CASSIVQVGQPQHF.

The V and J genes are TRBV19 and TRBJ2-2; 11 bases are a match to TRBD2. This CDR3 region has 16 residues. Germline V lookup: CDR1 LNHDA, CDR2 SQIVND (reference sequence). V gave up 9 bases and J gave up 3 bases; unmatched junction bases: 9. CDR3 in amino acids: CASHPLAGAYTGELFF. The CDR3 DNA is TGTGCCAGCCACCCACTAGCGGGGGCCTACACCGGGGAGCTGTTTTTT.

CDR3 in DNA: TGTGCCAGTTCTCAATTCGGACAGGGGGGAGGTGGCTACACCTTC. Translation: CASSQFGQGGGGYTF. The V call is TRBV19, the J call TRBJ1-2; 10 nucleotides line up with TRBD1. J lost 7 bases, V lost 8 bases, and 13 bases had no gene match. Germline V gene data show CDR1 as LNHDA and CDR2 as SQIVND (reference sequence). CDR3 length: 15 residues.

CDR3 sequence: CASSLGRQGGGYTF. The CDR3 DNA sequence: TGTGCCAGCAGCTTAGGCCGACAGGGGGGTGGCTACACCTTC. The chain is built from TRBV7-6 and TRBJ1-2; 9 bases align to TRBD1. CDR1 and CDR2 (germline): SGHVS, FNYEAQ. The CDR3 runs to 14 residues. Trimming removed 1 base from V and 7 bases from J; junction bases left unmatched: 4.

V gene TRBV30 combines with J gene TRBJ1-2, with D tentatively TRBD1 (5 bases). Germline V CDR1 and CDR2: GTSNPN, SVGIG (reference sequence). Trimming removed 5 bases from V and 4 bases from J, with 17 bases in between. The CDR3 covers 14 residues. CDR3 coding DNA: TGTGCCTGGCGGGCCCGCGGGGGGGGCTATGGCTACACCTTC. It translates to CAWRARGGGYGYTF.

The chain joins TRBV11-2 to TRBJ1-2, with a possible D match to TRBD1 (6 bases). Trimming took off 0 bases at V and 4 bases at J, with 18 bases between the two ends. This CDR3 contains 17 residues. In germline, CDR1 is SGHAT, CDR2 FQNNGV. CDR3 in amino acids: CASSLDRRGGDGYGYTF. The CDR3 bases are TGTGCCAGCAGCTTAGATAGGCGCGGGGGCGACGGCTATGGCTACACCTTC.

The chain links TRBV7-6 to TRBJ2-7; the match to TRBD1 covers 9 bases. Germline CDR1 is SGHVS and CDR2 is FNYEAQ. V lost 4 bases, J lost 3 bases, and 7 bases stayed unmatched. The CDR3 runs 15 residues. CDR3 bases: TGTGCCAGCAGCTGGGGGGGACAGGGAATCTACGAGCAGTACTTC. This gives the protein CASSWGGQGIYEQYF.

This sequence joins TRBV11-3 and TRBJ1-1; no clear D. Germline CDR1 reads SGHNT; CDR2 reads YENEEA. V lost 0 bases and J 2 bases, leaving 10 bases between the germline ends. The CDR3 sequence is 15 residues long. The DNA for the CDR3 is TGTGCCAGCAGCTTAGATGGCCAGGTTAACACTGAAGCTTTCTTT. As protein: CASSLDGQVNTEAFF. The full variable domain, in which reference TRBV11-3 and TRBJ1-1 provide the parts outside the CDR3, is EAGVVQSPRYKIIEKKQPVAFWCNPISGHNTLYWYLQNLGQGPELLIRYENEEAVDDSQLPKDRFSAERLKGVDSTLKIQPAELGDSAVYLCASSLDGQVNTEAFFGQGTRLTVV.

The chain has TRBV30 and TRBJ2-7; D unresolved. Between the trimmed V and J ends, which lost 4 bases and 5 bases, there was a span of 15 bases. Germline values: CDR1 GTSNPN, CDR2 SVGIG (reference sequence). This CDR3 has 13 amino acids. The CDR3 sequence is CAWKPWAVDEQYF. The CDR3 nucleotides read TGTGCCTGGAAACCCTGGGCAGTAGACGAGCAGTACTTC.

The chain has TRBV10-3 and TRBJ2-7; 10 bases are shared with TRBD2. The V gene end was trimmed by 10 bases and the J gene end by 0 bases; junction bases not matched to a gene: 9. This CDR3 contains 15 residues. Germline CDR1 reads ENHRY; CDR2 reads SYGVKD. CDR3 nucleotide sequence: TGTGCCACCACCCCGGGACTAGCGAGCTCCTACGAGCAGTACTTC. Translating gives CATTPGLASSYEQYF.

The CDR3 coding sequence is TGTGCCAGCAGCAGGACTAGCGGGGGGTACAATGAGCAGTTCTTC. Translation gives CASSRTSGGYNEQFF. J is TRBJ2-1 and V is TRBV2, with TRBD2 identical over 14 bases. V gave up 6 bases and J gave up 4 bases; unmatched junction bases: 2. The CDR3 totals 15 residues. Germline V gene sequence: CDR1 SNHLY, CDR2 FYNNEI.

This clone was counted once. The chain joins TRBV19 to TRBJ2-7; the D gene is possibly TRBD1 (6 bases). The length of the CDR3 is 14 residues. Germline V gene sequence: CDR1 LNHDA, CDR2 SQIVND (reference sequence). V was pared by 5 bases and J by 6 bases, with 17 bases between. CDR3 nucleotides: TGTGCCAGTAGTTCCACAGGGCTTAGTGGCGAGCAGTACTTC. Translated: CASSSTGLSGEQYF.

The chain is built from TRBV30 and TRBJ2-7; possibly TRBD1 for D (6 bases). The CDR3 consists of 14 residues. Germline V CDR1 and CDR2: GTSNPN, SVGIG (reference sequence). V was shortened by 3 bases and J by 5 bases, with 17 bases between the two germline ends. The CDR3 region has the DNA TGTGCCTGGAGAAAGATAGGGGGTACCCACGAGCAGTACTTC. This encodes CAWRKIGGTHEQYF. Full variable domain (missing parts from reference TRBV30 and TRBJ2-7): SQTIHQWPATLVQPVGSPLSLECTVEGTSNPNLYWYRQAAGRGLQLLFYSVGIGQISSEVPQNLSASRPQDRQFILSSKKLLLSDSGFYLCAWRKIGGTHEQYFGPGTRLTVT.

V is TRBV14 and J is TRBJ2-1; D remains unclear. V lost 4 bases and J 8 bases, leaving 15 bases between the germline ends. This CDR3 spans 14 amino acids. Germline V gene lookup returns CDR1 SGHDN and CDR2 FVKESK. The CDR3 reads CASSRFRVADEQFF. CDR3 in DNA: TGTGCCAGCAGCCGATTCCGTGTGGCGGATGAGCAGTTCTTC. The whole variable domain, filled in from reference TRBV14 and TRBJ2-1, reads EAGVTQFPSHSVIEKGQTVTLRCDPISGHDNLYWYRRVMGKEIKFLLHFVKESKQDESGMPNNRFLAERTGGTYSTLKVQPAELEDSGVYFCASSRFRVADEQFFGPGTRLTVL.

This clone was found once. The chain recombines TRBV6-6 with TRBJ2-1; D is unclear. This CDR3 has 16 amino acids. Trimming removed 0 bases at V and 0 bases at J, with 9 bases between. Germline V gives CDR1 MNHNY, CDR2 SVGAGI (reference sequence). The CDR3 sequence is CASSYSAPSSYNEQFF. The CDR3 DNA follows: TGTGCCAGCAGTTACTCGGCCCCTAGCTCCTACAATGAGCAGTTCTTC.

The chain combines TRBV7-8 with TRBJ1-2; D gene uncertain. CDR3 size: 19 residues. Germline V CDR1 and CDR2: SGHVS, FQNEAQ. Trimming stripped 2 bases from V and 6 bases from J, with 28 bases between. DNA of the CDR3: TGTGCCAGCAGCTTAAAAAGAGTCTGGGAAACGGATGCACTAGATGGCTACACCTTC. Its translation: CASSLKRVWETDALDGYTF.